This T cell receptor (beta chain) was captured by sequencing in a study of T cells in Graves' hyperthyroidism and ophthalmopathy. In this sample, this clonotype turned up many times. Regions amplified from RNA transcripts were the TCR beta CDR3 regions. Initially, a first-round RT-PCR of the TCR CDR3 employed the HTBI primer set. TCRdb used MiXCR to reprocess the multiplex PCR reads, holding one entry per CDR3 protein. The data show fewer than 110,000 distinct CDR3 sequences, roughly 15% seen once. The sequencing sample was made of blood. The source is a woman between 45 and 65 years old with Graves' hyperthyroidism.

The chain's CDR3 is CATSRDRTGGRPQHF. The CDR3 region has the DNA TGTGCCACCAGCAGAGATAGGACAGGGGGTAGGCCCCAGCATTTT. The V call is TRBV15, the J call TRBJ1-5, with 10 bases identical to TRBD1. This CDR3 has 15 amino acids. The V gene's germline CDR1 is LNHNV and CDR2 YYDKDF (reference sequence). The trim removed 0 bases at V and 9 bases at J, leaving 5 bases unmatched.